Listed here is a single T cell receptor beta chain. Its antigen is still unknown. This specimen belongs to a study of T cells in Graves' hyperthyroidism and ophthalmopathy. TCR beta CDR3 region amplification was performed from RNA transcripts. The HTBI primer set was used in a first-round RT-PCR of the TCR CDR3. One entry per CDR3 protein results from TCRdb running MiXCR on the multiplex PCR reads. The sample yields 350,000 or so distinct CDR3 sequences, around 18% seen once. The germline V gene has CDR1 MDHEN and CDR2 SYDVKM. This CDR3 has 14 residues. A patient was excluded if there was uncontrolled infection, other autoimmune disease, pregnancy or lactation. The diagnostic basis comprised clinical symptoms, serum thyroxine and TRAb, thyroid ultrasound and orbital computed tomography. Study-wide results and limits: Ophthalmopathy could be told apart from stable hyperthyroidism with a 13 V-J model.

The TCR comes from a woman aged 40 to 50 with Graves' ophthalmopathy. V gene TRBV28 combines with J gene TRBJ2-7, with D possibly matching TRBD1 (6 bases). The J call may be wrong; the DNA end is better matched by TRBJ2-1. Sequences were obtained from blood. The CDR3 loop reads CASLGVRGSYEQFF. In DNA form, the CDR3 reads TGTGCCAGCTTAGGGGTCAGGGGTTCCTACGAGCAGTTCTTC.